These 31 T cell receptor beta chains came from one sample sequenced in a study of cytomegalovirus exposure and HLA in healthy donors. This PCR relied on a set of 60 Vbeta primers and 13 Jbeta primers. Generated by immunoSEQ multiplex PCR, the TCRdb table keeps only in-frame clones and is missing some. The sample comprises about 160,000 clones, around 80% of which are singletons, and 5% to 7% rests with the top ten. Sample: PBMCs. The receptors shown here come from a man between 50 and 59 years old in good health and CMV-seropositive.

The chain links TRBV5-1 to TRBJ1-2, with 9 nucleotides matching TRBD1. The CDR3 covers 14 residues. Germline V lookup: CDR1 SGHRS, CDR2 YFSETQ. With 3 bases clipped from V and 10 bases from J, the junction kept 10 bases outside the gene matches. The CDR3 loop is CASSSGGQGAIYTF. CDR3 sequence (DNA): TGCGCCAGCAGCTCTGGGGGACAGGGAGCGATCTACACCTTC.

The J gene is TRBJ2-1, the V gene TRBV19; D is ambiguous. The CDR3 is made up of 12 amino acids. The V end was cut by 4 bases, the J end by 6 bases, with 7 bases between. Germline values: CDR1 LNHDA, CDR2 SQIVND (reference sequence). DNA of the CDR3: TGTGCCAGTAGTACCCCAATCAATGAGCAGTTCTTC. Protein sequence: CASSTPINEQFF. The whole variable domain, filled in from reference TRBV19 and TRBJ2-1, reads DGGITQSPKYLFRKEGQNVTLSCEQNLNHDAMYWYRQDPGQGLRLIYYSQIVNDFQKGDIAEGYSVSREKKESFPLTVTSAQKNPTAFYLCASSTPINEQFFGPGTRLTVL.

The chain links TRBV27 to TRBJ1-2; 10 nucleotides agree with TRBD1. CDR1 is MNHEY, CDR2 SMNVEV, per germline (reference sequence). V was clipped by 1 base and J by 8 bases; unmatched bases: 4. This CDR3 has 14 amino acids. CDR3 region: CASSLFGTGDGYTF. CDR3 DNA: TGTGCCAGCAGTTTATTCGGGACAGGGGACGGCTACACCTTC.

This clone was counted once. This sequence joins TRBV29-1 and TRBJ1-2; D may be TRBD1 (5 bases). The V end lost 5 bases, the J end lost 12 bases, and 19 bases lay between the germline ends. The CDR3 spans 12 residues. CDR1 SQVTM and CDR2 ANQGSEA come from the germline V gene. Here the CDR3 DNA reads TGCAGCGTTTTGGACGAGCGGGGCCCACACACCTTC. This codes for CSVLDERGPHTF. Looking up the rest from reference TRBV29-1 and TRBJ1-2 gives the full variable domain: SAVISQKPSRDICQRGTSLTIQCQVDSQVTMMFWYRQQPGQSLTLIATANQGSEATYESGFVIDKFPISRPNLTFSTLTVSNMSPEDSSIYLCSVLDERGPHTFGSGTRLTVV.

The CDR3 nucleotides read TGTGCCAGTAGTGTTGGAGGCAATCAGCCCCAGCATTTT. As protein: CASSVGGNQPQHF. The chain joins TRBV19 to TRBJ1-5; D uncertain. The CDR3 length is 13 residues. The V end lost 5 bases, the J end lost 2 bases, and 7 bases lay between the germline ends. In germline, CDR1 is LNHDA, CDR2 SQIVND (reference sequence).

The rearrangement uses TRBV11-3 and TRBJ2-1; TRBD2 is a possible D gene (7 bases). V shed 0 bases and J shed 0 bases, with 9 bases lying between them. Germline V gene data show CDR1 as SGHNT and CDR2 as YENEEA. The CDR3 is 16 amino acids. CDR3: CASSLEGGVSYNEQFF. The CDR3 DNA reads TGTGCCAGCAGCTTAGAAGGGGGGGTCTCCTACAATGAGCAGTTCTTC.

This clone showed up just once. The V gene is TRBV11-3, the J gene TRBJ1-1, with D maybe TRBD1 (6 bases). V lost 6 bases and J 10 bases, leaving 15 bases between the germline ends. This CDR3 is 12 amino acids long. Germline CDR1 and CDR2: SGHNT and YENEEA. In DNA form, the CDR3 reads TGTGCCAGCAGTTCACAGGGTGCAGTAGCTTTCTTT. It encodes CASSSQGAVAFF.

The chain employs TRBV27 and TRBJ1-5, with 7 bases lining up with TRBD1. V dropped 6 bases and J dropped 1; count of bases not matched to a gene: 9. The germline V gene encodes CDR1 MNHEY and CDR2 SMNVEV (reference sequence). The length of the CDR3 is 16 residues. The DNA for the CDR3 is TGTGCCAGCAGCCCCAGAGGGACAGAAAGCAATCAGCCCCAGCATTTT. Encoded protein: CASSPRGTESNQPQHF.

The chain links TRBV6-7 to TRBJ1-1; 9 bases line up with TRBD1. TRBV6-7 is an ORF, and what it does is uncertain. The CDR3 extends over 16 amino acids. V dropped 0 bases and J dropped 2; count of bases not matched to a gene: 4. CDR3 nucleotides: TGTGCCAGCAGTTACTCGGGGGACAGGGTAAACACTGAAGCTTTCTTT. Encoded protein: CASSYSGDRVNTEAFF.

The chain employs TRBV4-1 and TRBJ1-1; D might be TRBD1 (5 bases). Germline CDR1 and CDR2: MGHRA and YSYEKL. The germline V and J ends were trimmed by 4 bases and 8 bases, with 14 bases remaining between them. The CDR3 contains 13 residues. The CDR3 loop is CASSPQGATEAFF. The CDR3 DNA is TGCGCCAGCAGCCCCCAAGGGGCAACAGAAGCTTTCTTT.

In its sample, this clone was seen once. CDR3 protein: CATEDSYNEQFF. The CDR3 DNA is TGTGCCACAGAGGACAGCTACAATGAGCAGTTCTTC. The gene calls are TRBV6-6 and TRBJ2-1, with D possibly being TRBD1 (6 bases). V was shortened by 10 bases and J by 3 bases, with 10 bases between the two germline ends. Germline CDR1 is MNHNY and CDR2 is SVGAGI (reference sequence). There are 12 residues in the CDR3.

The CDR3, as DNA: TGTGCCAGTAGTACCCTGTTGGGCTACACCTTC. It codes for CASSTLLGYTF. The genes are TRBV19 and TRBJ1-2; D gene uncertain. Trimming pared 4 bases from V and 8 bases from J, leaving 8 bases between. CDR1 LNHDA and CDR2 SQIVND come from the germline V gene (reference sequence). The CDR3 extends over 11 amino acids.

The rearrangement joins TRBV10-3 to TRBJ2-3; TRBD1 aligns across 7 bases. The germline gives CDR1 ENHRY, CDR2 SYGVKD. This CDR3 is built from 15 residues. After removal of 2 bases from V and 5 bases from J, the junction contained 7 bases not matched to a gene. The CDR3 DNA sequence: TGTGCCATCAGTGAGCACAGGGGTGATAGAGATACGCAGTATTTT. This sequence encodes CAISEHRGDRDTQYF.

In nucleotides, the CDR3 is TGTGCCAGCAGCTTCCCCCGGAGGAGAGCGGGAGTTGGCGGGGAGCTGTTTTTT. Its translation is CASSFPRRRAGVGGELFF. The chain recombines TRBV7-9 with TRBJ2-2, with TRBD2 matching 8 bases. The J segment lost 7 bases and the V segment lost 3 bases, leaving 16 bases of the junction unmatched. This CDR3 comprises 18 residues. The germline V gene encodes CDR1 SEHNR and CDR2 FQNEAQ (reference sequence).

This sequence joins TRBV27 and TRBJ2-7; D is unresolved. V lost 10 bases to trimming and J lost 3 bases, with 10 bases between them. Germline V CDR1 and CDR2: MNHEY, SMNVEV (reference sequence). This CDR3 contains 11 residues. The CDR3 DNA sequence: TGTGCCAACCTCTCTAACTACGAGCAGTACTTC. Protein product: CANLSNYEQYF.

J is TRBJ1-2 and V is TRBV15; D not certain. Per the germline V gene, CDR1 is LNHNV and CDR2 is YYDKDF (reference sequence). V was trimmed by 0 bases and J by 4 bases, leaving 9 bases between them. The CDR3 runs to 14 residues. Here the CDR3 reads CATSREGGGYGYTF. The DNA for the CDR3 is TGTGCCACCAGCAGAGAGGGCGGAGGCTATGGCTACACCTTC.

The V gene is TRBV4-1, the J gene TRBJ1-2, with 8 bases that match TRBD1. J gave up 3 bases and V 4 bases, and 7 bases lay outside the gene matches. CDR3 length: 15 amino acids. In germline, CDR1 is MGHRA, CDR2 YSYEKL. The CDR3 bases are TGCGCCAGCAGCCTAGAGACAGGGGATGACTATGGCTACACCTTC. Its translation is CASSLETGDDYGYTF.

The chain joins TRBV6-1 to TRBJ2-4; 10 nucleotides agree with TRBD2. After removal of 4 bases from V and 1 base from J, the junction contained 7 bases not matched to a gene. The CDR3 length is 17 residues. The germline V gene encodes CDR1 MNHNS and CDR2 SASEGT. The CDR3 region is CASSGSGGAGAKNIQYF. Here the CDR3 DNA reads TGTGCCAGCAGTGGAAGCGGGGGGGCAGGGGCCAAAAACATTCAGTACTTC.

J is TRBJ1-5 and V is TRBV2, with 7 bases identical to TRBD1. Germline V CDR1 and CDR2: SNHLY, FYNNEI. The V and J ends lost 6 bases and 4 bases, in that order; junction bases with no gene match: 9. The CDR3 is 15 amino acids. DNA of the CDR3: TGTGCCAGCAGCTTCCGGGACAGATGGAATCAGCCCCAGCATTTT. Encoded protein: CASSFRDRWNQPQHF.

The chain combines TRBV19 with TRBJ1-1; tentatively, D is TRBD1 (5 bases). From germline, CDR1 is LNHDA and CDR2 SQIVND (reference sequence). This CDR3 is 12 amino acids long. V was shortened by 7 bases and J by 10 bases, with 16 bases between the two germline ends. The CDR3 region is CASTIGGGVAFF. In DNA form, the CDR3 reads TGTGCCAGTACCATCGGCGGGGGGGTAGCTTTCTTT.

V and J are TRBV19 and TRBJ1-1; perhaps TRBD1 as D (5 bases). V was pared by 3 bases and J by 2 bases, with 19 bases between. This CDR3 has 17 amino acids. Germline CDR1 reads LNHDA; CDR2 reads SQIVND (reference sequence). The CDR3, as DNA: TGTGCCAGTAGTATTAGTCAGGGAAGGAGTGTCAACACTGAAGCTTTCTTT. Translation gives CASSISQGRSVNTEAFF.

The chain couples TRBV7-6 to TRBJ1-2, with D unresolved. CDR3 length: 13 amino acids. Per the germline V gene, CDR1 is SGHVS and CDR2 is FNYEAQ. The V end was cut by 3 bases, the J end by 6 bases, with 11 bases between. CDR3 sequence: CASSFREGDGYTF. CDR3 in DNA: TGTGCCAGCAGCTTCCGGGAGGGTGATGGCTACACCTTC.

J is TRBJ1-6 and V is TRBV9, with D possibly TRBD1 on 5 matching bases. V lost 0 bases and J 5 bases, leaving 9 bases between the germline ends. This CDR3 comprises 15 residues. Germline values: CDR1 SGDLS, CDR2 YYNGEE. This chain's CDR3 is CASSVDGQDNSPLHF. In nucleotides, the CDR3 is TGTGCCAGCAGCGTAGATGGACAAGATAATTCACCCCTCCACTTT.

The genes are TRBV10-3 and TRBJ2-7, with D tentatively TRBD1 (5 bases). The CDR3 contains 14 residues. V was trimmed by 3 bases and J by 7 bases, leaving 16 bases between them. The V gene's germline CDR1 is ENHRY and CDR2 SYGVKD. As DNA, the CDR3 is TGTGCCATCAGTGACCCCGGACAAGGAGAAGAGCAGTACTTC. It translates to CAISDPGQGEEQYF.

V is TRBV5-1 and J is TRBJ2-3; no clear D gene. V gave up 0 bases and J gave up 0 bases, with 17 bases separating them. CDR3 length equals 18 residues. Germline assignment: CDR1 SGHRS and CDR2 YFSETQ. The CDR3 bases are TGCGCCAGCAGCTTGGGGCCGGGTCTTGCTACTAGCACAGATACGCAGTATTTT. It encodes CASSLGPGLATSTDTQYF.

V and J are TRBV9 and TRBJ2-5; 11 bases fit TRBD2. Germline V gives CDR1 SGDLS, CDR2 YYNGEE. This CDR3 spans 16 amino acids. V was pared by 2 bases and J by 5 bases, with 8 bases of the junction left unmatched. CDR3 nucleotides: TGTGCCAGCAGCGTTGGGTCTAGCGGGGGGAGGGAGACCCAGTACTTC. Translated, it gives CASSVGSSGGRETQYF.

The table lists this clone with a count of one. The chain is built from TRBV18 and TRBJ2-7; 12 bases line up with TRBD1. After removal of 6 bases from V and 4 bases from J, the junction contained 7 bases not matched to a gene. This CDR3 region has 15 residues. CDR1 and CDR2 (germline): KGHSH, LQKENI. The CDR3 DNA is TGTGCCAGCTCTCTCGGGACAGGGGGCGGGTACGAGCAGTACGTC. The encoded protein is CASSLGTGGGYEQYV.

The chain employs TRBV6-5 and TRBJ1-5, with TRBD1 as a possible D gene (6 bases). CDR1 and CDR2 from the germline V gene are MNHEY and SVGAGI. The CDR3 length is 15 residues. The V and J ends lost 5 bases and 5 bases respectively, with 16 bases between them. The CDR3 here is CASSKDRGSDQPQHF. In nucleotides, the CDR3 is TGTGCCAGCAGTAAGGACAGAGGCTCGGATCAGCCCCAGCATTTT.

This rearrangement joins TRBV25-1 to TRBJ1-1; D unresolved. With 2 bases removed from V and 0 bases from J, the gap between germline ends came to 16 bases. Germline loops: CDR1 MGHDK, CDR2 SYGVNS. The CDR3 length is 17 residues. The DNA for the CDR3 is TGTGCCAGCAGTGAAGGGCTCACCCCTTTCATGAACACTGAAGCTTTCTTT. As protein: CASSEGLTPFMNTEAFF.

V and J are TRBV12-5 and TRBJ2-1, with D perhaps matching TRBD1 (6 bases). Trimming took 6 bases from V and 6 from J, leaving 9 bases between them. The CDR3 covers 12 residues. Germline values: CDR1 LGHNT, CDR2 FRNRAP. The CDR3 spells CASGPGVNEQFF. CDR3 in DNA: TGTGCTAGTGGACCAGGGGTCAATGAGCAGTTCTTC.

The chain employs TRBV5-6 and TRBJ2-7; 8 bases are a match to TRBD2. Germline V gene lookup returns CDR1 SGHDT and CDR2 YYEEEE. V lost 2 bases and J lost 6; bases outside the gene matches: 7. This CDR3 has 14 amino acids. The CDR3 is CASSFGTRFGEQYV. CDR3 sequence (DNA): TGTGCCAGCAGCTTTGGGACTAGATTTGGCGAGCAGTACGTC.